Each of the 14 T cell receptor beta chains below was sequenced from the same sample in a study of T cell responses to AZD1222 COVID-19 vaccine. Sequencing was performed with immunoSEQ multiplex PCR; in TCRdb, only in-frame clones are kept and a portion is missing. The sample has approximately 160,000 clones, approximately 94% seen once. The sample in question was peripheral blood, obtained 28 days after the second AZD1222 dose. All receptors derive from an adult who received the AZD1222 COVID-19 vaccine.

J is TRBJ2-3 and V is TRBV10-1; no clear D. Germline V gene lookup returns CDR1 WNHNN and CDR2 SYGVQD (reference sequence). The CDR3 length is 12 residues. The V end was cut by 5 bases, the J end by 2 bases, with 5 bases between. This CDR3 is CASSPNTDTQYF. CDR3 DNA: TGCGCCAGCAGTCCAAACACAGATACGCAGTATTTT.

The rearrangement joins TRBV10-3 to TRBJ2-3; 10 bases line up with TRBD2. V shed 4 bases, J shed 3 bases, and the junction held 10 bases outside the gene matches. Germline CDR1 reads ENHRY; CDR2 reads SYGVKD. The CDR3 sequence is 17 residues long. The CDR3 protein is CAISGASGSSATDTQYF. CDR3 nucleotides: TGTGCCATCAGTGGGGCTAGCGGGAGCTCAGCGACAGATACGCAGTATTTT.

To note about this clone: The junction differs from germline at one of its ends, possibly a read error. The gene calls are TRBV25-1 and TRBJ2-1; the match to TRBD1 covers 7 bases. The CDR3 spans 12 residues. Per germline, CDR1 MGHDK and CDR2 SYGVNS. For the CDR3, the DNA is TGTGCCAGCGATGAACAGGGGTTAGAGCGGATCTTC. Amino acids: CASDEQGLERIF.

The chain couples TRBV6-5 to TRBJ2-2, with D maybe TRBD2 (7 bases). The length of the CDR3 is 16 residues. The ends were cut back, 0 bases at V and 6 bases at J, with 14 bases in the middle. In germline, CDR1 is MNHEY, CDR2 SVGAGI. CDR3 nucleotide sequence: TGTGCCAGCAGTTACTCGAGGGGGGGCAGCGCCGGGGAGCTGTTTTTT. Protein product: CASSYSRGGSAGELFF.

The chain has TRBV11-2 and TRBJ2-5; 7 bases map to TRBD2. Trimming at V came to 1 base and at J to 4 bases, leaving 3 bases not matched to a gene. The CDR3 totals 14 residues. Germline CDR1 is SGHAT and CDR2 is FQNNGV. CDR3 sequence reads: CASSLGSGAETQYF. The CDR3 DNA is TGTGCCAGCAGCTTAGGCAGCGGGGCAGAGACCCAGTACTTC. The full variable domain, completed using reference TRBV11-2 and TRBJ2-5, is EAGVAQSPRYKIIEKRQSVAFWCNPISGHATLYWYQQILGQGPKLLIQFQNNGVVDDSQLPKDRFSAERLKGVDSTLKIQPAKLEDSAVYLCASSLGSGAETQYFGPGTRLLVL.

V and J are TRBV7-9 and TRBJ1-2, with a tentative D call TRBD1 (6 bases). V gave up 2 bases and J gave up 6 bases, with 10 bases separating them. CDR3 size: 13 residues. Germline lookup yields CDR1 SEHNR and CDR2 FQNEAQ (reference sequence). CDR3 DNA sequence: TGTGCCAGCAGCTTAATACAGGGCGATGGCTACACCTTC. It specifies CASSLIQGDGYTF.

The rearrangement uses TRBV9 and TRBJ2-1; D possibly uses TRBD1 or TRBD2 (6 bases each). The V end lost 0 bases, the J end lost 6 bases, and 16 bases lay between the germline ends. CDR3 size: 16 residues. Germline-derived CDR1 and CDR2 are SGDLS and YYNGEE. Here the CDR3 DNA reads TGTGCCAGCAGCGTAGCCTCGGGGGCCGTGAGCAATGAGCAGTTCTTC. It translates to CASSVASGAVSNEQFF.

The rearrangement joins TRBV7-2 to TRBJ2-7; D remains ambiguous. The CDR3 contains 11 residues. CDR1 is SGHTA, CDR2 FQGNSA, per germline. Deletions cut 5 bases from V and 4 bases from J, with 6 bases between. The CDR3 region is CASSRLYEQYF. The CDR3 coding sequence is TGTGCCAGCAGCCGATTATACGAGCAGTACTTC.

This clone was counted once. The rearrangement links TRBV5-1 to TRBJ2-5; D might be TRBD1 (6 bases). Trimming pared 3 bases from V and 2 bases from J, leaving 14 bases between. The CDR3 extends over 15 amino acids. CDR1 is SGHRS and CDR2 is YFSETQ in the germline V gene. The CDR3 DNA reads TGCGCCAGCAGCTGGGTGGGGGCTATGCAAGAGACCCAGTACTTC. It yields the protein CASSWVGAMQETQYF.

The chain carries TRBV5-1 and TRBJ1-1; TRBD1 agrees at 8 bases. V shed 6 bases and J 2 bases; nucleotides not matched to a gene: 6. This CDR3 has 14 residues. The germline V gene encodes CDR1 SGHRS and CDR2 YFSETQ. Here the CDR3 DNA reads TGCGCCAGCAAGTTCGCAGGGGGCAACACTGAAGCTTTCTTT. It codes for CASKFAGGNTEAFF.

The genes are TRBV19 and TRBJ1-4, with 7 bases fitting TRBD1. CDR1 is LNHDA and CDR2 is SQIVND in the germline V gene (reference sequence). The CDR3 is made up of 15 amino acids. J was trimmed by 4 bases and V by 9 bases; bases with no gene match: 11. In nucleotides, the CDR3 is TGTGCCAGCCGACTGCCTGGGGACAGTAATGAAAAACTGTTTTTT. It yields the protein CASRLPGDSNEKLFF.

This clone was found once. This chain joins TRBV19 and TRBJ2-1, with 9 bases aligning to TRBD1. Losses at the gene ends were 5 bases for V and 4 bases for J; bases not matched to a gene: 9. The CDR3 runs 16 residues. Germline CDR1 is LNHDA and CDR2 is SQIVND (reference sequence). The CDR3 DNA reads as TGTGCCAGTAGTTCGCGGCGGGGGACAGGGTACAATGAGCAGTTCTTC. It is translated as CASSSRRGTGYNEQFF.

The gene calls are TRBV19 and TRBJ1-5; D is possibly TRBD1 (5 bases). Germline loops: CDR1 LNHDA, CDR2 SQIVND (reference sequence). V was clipped by 6 bases and J by 7 bases, with 10 bases between them. The CDR3 loop spans 12 amino acids. This CDR3 reads CASRAGRQPQHF. DNA of the CDR3: TGTGCCAGTAGAGCAGGGAGACAGCCCCAGCATTTT. The full variable domain, rest sourced from reference TRBV19 and TRBJ1-5, is DGGITQSPKYLFRKEGQNVTLSCEQNLNHDAMYWYRQDPGQGLRLIYYSQIVNDFQKGDIAEGYSVSREKKESFPLTVTSAQKNPTAFYLCASRAGRQPQHFGDGTRLSIL.

The chain couples TRBV7-9 to TRBJ1-5; 9 nucleotides align to TRBD1. V was pared by 6 bases and J by 0 bases, with 12 bases of the junction left unmatched. Germline V gives CDR1 SEHNR, CDR2 FQNEAQ (reference sequence). This CDR3 is 18 amino acids long. CDR3 bases: TGTGCCAGCAGAAGGGACAGGGAAGATGGTGCTAGCAATCAGCCCCAGCATTTT. This sequence encodes CASRRDREDGASNQPQHF.